Sequencing of this TCR beta chain was carried out in a study of OX40 agonist ivuxolimab in advanced cancers. Turning to the study itself: Ivuxolimab, an antibody acting as an agonist of OX40 (CD134), was used to treat patients.

Peripheral blood came from all dose cohorts at three timepoints. From germline, CDR1 is KGHSH and CDR2 LQKENI. The length of the CDR3 is 13 residues. V lost 6 bases and J 0 bases, leaving 8 bases between the germline ends. TCRdb's copy holds only in-frame clones and misses some; the assay was immunoSEQ multiplex PCR. Of roughly 58,000 clones listed, 65% to 80% are singletons. The clonotype originates from an adult with an advanced solid tumor such as melanoma, head and neck, liver or kidney cancer. The rearrangement joins TRBV18 to TRBJ1-1; possible D gene TRBD1, 5 bases. The source was CD4+ or CD8+ T cells sorted from blood, collected in a trial of the OX40 agonist ivuxolimab. CDR3 DNA: TGTGCCAGCTCCCAGGGATTGAACACTGAAGCTTTCTTT. Translation gives CASSQGLNTEAFF.